Listed below are T cell receptor beta chains from one sample, sequenced in a study of blood T cell repertoires in COVID-19. Method: immunoSEQ multiplex PCR; TCRdb's copy keeps in-frame clones and lacks some. The table lists 270,000 or so clones, roughly 90% of them singletons. Specimen: peripheral blood. These receptors were collected from a woman under 40 with active or convalescent COVID-19. Both conserved end residues are part of each CDR3. The D gene is left open where the match is weak.

V gene	J gene	D gene	CDR3 protein	CDR3 DNA
TRBV18	TRBJ2-7	.	CASSLGTSYEQYF	TGTGCCAGCTCACTGGGAACTAGCTACGAGCAGTACTTC
TRBV7-2	TRBJ2-5	TRBD2	CASSLVWGGGGLQETQYF	TGTGCCAGCAGCTTAGTTTGGGGCGGCGGGGGGCTTCAAGAGACCCAGTACTTC
TRBV6-6	TRBJ1-1	.	CASSYGQGNTEAFF	TGTGCCAGCAGTTATGGGCAGGGGAACACTGAAGCTTTCTTT
TRBV15	TRBJ1-1	.	CATSVEINFEAFF	TGTGCCACCAGCGTCGAGATCAATTTTGAAGCTTTCTTT
TRBV18	TRBJ1-5	.	CASSPESNQPQHF	TGTGCCAGCTCACCCGAGAGCAATCAGCCCCAGCATTTT
TRBV2	TRBJ1-2	TRBD1	CASSPRTGESGYTF	TGTGCCAGCAGTCCAAGGACAGGGGAGTCTGGCTACACCTTC
TRBV2	TRBJ1-6	.	CASSDLSPGKTLHF	TGTGCCAGCAGTGATCTTAGTCCAGGGAAAACCCTCCACTTT
TRBV5-4	TRBJ2-1	.	CASSFGNGISYNEQFF	TGTGCCAGCAGCTTCGGCAACGGGATTTCCTACAATGAGCAGTTCTTC
TRBV3-1/TRBV3-2	TRBJ2-7	TRBD1	CASSQAGTGSYEQYF	TGTGCCAGCAGCCAAGCCGGGACAGGATCCTACGAGCAGTACTTC
TRBV19	TRBJ2-1	TRBD2	CASSRGAGGIYNEQFF	TGTGCCAGTAGTAGGGGTGCGGGAGGTATTTACAATGAGCAGTTCTTC
TRBV24-1	TRBJ2-3	TRBD1	CATRGTGVTDTQYF	TGTGCCACCAGGGGGACAGGGGTAACAGATACGCAGTATTTT
TRBV18	TRBJ2-5	.	CASSPPRAGNRTQYF	TGTGCCAGCTCACCACCCCGGGCGGGAAACAGGACCCAGTACTTC
TRBV2	TRBJ2-3	.	CASSRSNTQYF	TGTGCCAGCTCTCGGAGTAACACGCAGTATTTT
TRBV21-1	TRBJ1-2	.	CASVLSGDSGLGYGYTF	TGTGCCAGCGTCCTTTCGGGGGATTCTGGGTTGGGCTATGGCTACACCTTC
TRBV5-1	TRBJ1-2	TRBD1	CASSQMTGSFSGYTF	TGCGCCAGCAGCCAAATGACAGGGTCTTTCTCGGGCTACACCTTC
TRBV28	TRBJ1-2	.	CASLKRGLYGYTF	TGTGCCAGCCTAAAACGGGGTCTATATGGCTACACCTTC
TRBV4-2	TRBJ2-7	.	CASSPKTGYEQYF	TGTGCCAGCAGCCCTAAGACAGGTTACGAGCAGTACTTC
TRBV4-3	TRBJ2-3	TRBD2	CASSFTSGGLDTQYF	TGCGCCAGCAGTTTCACTAGCGGGGGGCTCGATACGCAGTATTTT
TRBV6-5	TRBJ2-7	.	CASRGGYEQYF	TGTGCCAGCAGGGGGGGATACGAGCAGTACTTC
TRBV30	TRBJ1-3	.	CAWSDRVISGNTIYF	TGTGCCTGGAGTGACCGGGTTATCTCTGGAAACACCATATATTTT
TRBV6-1	TRBJ2-4	TRBD2	CASSETGGRLAKNIQYF	TGTGCCAGCAGTGAAACGGGGGGGCGATTGGCCAAAAACATTCAGTACTTC
TRBV7-8	TRBJ2-3	TRBD1	CASSWTGFGTDTQYF	TGTGCCAGCAGTTGGACAGGGTTCGGCACAGATACGCAGTATTTT
TRBV5-6	TRBJ1-1	.	CASSLGQVNTEAFF	TGTGCCAGCAGCTTGGGCCAGGTTAACACTGAAGCTTTCTTT
TRBV7-9	TRBJ2-5	TRBD1	CASSTVGQGEETQYF	TGTGCCAGCAGCACCGTAGGACAGGGGGAAGAGACCCAGTACTTC